This entry lists 20 T cell receptor beta chains sequenced from one sample in a study of CD8+CD57+ T cells in acquired aplastic anemia. Sequencing involved patients with CD8+CD57+ cell expansion previously shown by flow cytometry. It was genomic DNA that served as the template for profiling TCR beta VDJ and CDR3. TCRdb re-derived calls from the reads in MiXCR, one entry per CDR3 protein. The sample shows about 120,000 distinct CDR3 sequences, 58% of them seen only once. The specimen sequenced was sorted CD4+, CD8+, or CD8+CD57+ T cells (not recorded which) from PBMCs. The receptors derive from a human donor with aplastic anemia.

This clonotype was seen more than once but under ten times. The chain carries TRBV20-1 and TRBJ2-3, with 7 bases identical to TRBD2. The CDR3 is 15 amino acids. The V gene's germline CDR1 is DFQATT and CDR2 SNEGSKA (reference sequence). The V and J ends lost 5 bases and 0 bases, in that order; junction bases with no gene match: 8. This CDR3 reads CSAGQRGRSTDTQYF. The CDR3 DNA follows: TGCAGTGCTGGGCAGCGGGGACGGAGCACAGATACGCAGTATTTT.

This clonotype was seen only once. V gene TRBV7-6 combines with J gene TRBJ2-7; 10 nucleotides line up with TRBD2. CDR3 length: 15 amino acids. Germline V gene data show CDR1 as SGHVS and CDR2 as FNYEAQ. After removal of 5 bases from V and 0 bases from J, the junction contained 4 bases not matched to a gene. The CDR3 region is CASSTSGASSYEQYF. DNA of the CDR3: TGTGCCAGCAGCACTAGCGGGGCCAGCTCCTACGAGCAGTACTTC. The complete variable domain, with remaining parts taken from reference TRBV7-6 and TRBJ2-7, reads GAGVSQSPRYKVTKRGQDVALRCDPISGHVSLYWYRQALGQGPEFLTYFNYEAQQDKSGLPNDRFSAERPEGSISTLTIQRTEQRDSAMYRCASSTSGASSYEQYFGPGTRLTVT.

J is TRBJ1-2 and V is TRBV2, with 12 nucleotides matching TRBD1. The CDR3 runs to 17 residues. V lost 9 bases and J lost 4; bases outside the gene matches: 15. In germline, CDR1 is SNHLY, CDR2 FYNNEI. The CDR3, as DNA: TGTGCCAGGGAGGGACAGGGGGCCGGCGGCGTTATCTATGGCTACACCTTC. It codes for CAREGQGAGGVIYGYTF.

The CDR3 loop reads CATSDLGTSWETQYF. CDR3 in DNA: TGTGCCACCAGTGATTTGGGTACTAGTTGGGAGACCCAGTACTTC. The rearrangement links TRBV24-1 to TRBJ2-5; TRBD2 might be the D (5 bases). Germline-derived CDR1 and CDR2 are KGHDR and SFDVKD. The CDR3 length is 15 residues. Deletions cut 0 bases from V and 5 bases from J, with 12 bases between.

The chain carries TRBV14 and TRBJ1-2; D gene unclear. Per germline, CDR1 SGHDN and CDR2 FVKESK. The CDR3 has 14 residues. The V end was cut by 1 base, the J end by 6 bases, with 12 bases between. The CDR3 here is CASSQVAFLHGYTF. The CDR3 bases are TGTGCCAGCAGCCAAGTAGCCTTTCTACATGGCTACACCTTC.

This chain joins TRBV11-1 and TRBJ2-7, with 9 positions matching TRBD1. Germline loops: CDR1 SGHAT, CDR2 FQDESV (reference sequence). The CDR3 has 16 amino acids. V lost 5 bases to trimming and J lost 6 bases; unmatched junction nucleotides: 14. CDR3 protein: CASSKAGTGSSTEQYF. The CDR3 DNA is TGTGCCAGCAGCAAGGCCGGGACAGGGAGCTCAACCGAGCAGTACTTC.

The chain has TRBV18 and TRBJ2-7; 9 bases align to TRBD1. The CDR3 has 15 amino acids. The J segment lost 2 bases and the V segment lost 3 bases, leaving 5 bases of the junction unmatched. Germline lookup yields CDR1 KGHSH and CDR2 LQKENI. CDR3 sequence: CASSPGQGPPYEQYF. The CDR3 DNA sequence: TGTGCCAGCTCACCTGGACAGGGGCCCCCCTACGAGCAGTACTTC.

This clonotype was observed once. The V call is TRBV25-1, the J call TRBJ2-3, with 7 positions matching TRBD2. CDR1 and CDR2 from the germline V gene are MGHDK and SYGVNS. The CDR3 consists of 12 residues. After removal of 5 bases from V and 7 bases from J, the junction contained 3 bases not matched to a gene. CDR3 amino acids: CASSPSGNTQYF. For the CDR3, the DNA is TGTGCCAGCAGTCCCAGCGGGAATACGCAGTATTTT.

The J gene is TRBJ1-4, the V gene TRBV20-1, with TRBD1 matching over 9 bases. This CDR3 spans 14 amino acids. Germline V CDR1 and CDR2: DFQATT, SNEGSKA (reference sequence). The V gene end was trimmed by 3 bases and the J gene end by 8 bases; junction bases not matched to a gene: 7. The CDR3, as DNA: TGCAGTGCTAGGACCGGGACAGGGCAAGAAAAACTGTTTTTT. Its protein is CSARTGTGQEKLFF.

The chain recombines TRBV12-3 or TRBV12-4 with TRBJ1-2; D not certain. V lost 5 bases, J lost 8 bases, and 12 bases lay in between. The CDR3 totals 12 residues. The DNA for the CDR3 is TGTGCCAGCAGTCCGGACCGGGGAGGCTACACCTTC. The encoded protein is CASSPDRGGYTF.

This clonotype has just one count. This chain links TRBV2 with TRBJ2-7; D is perhaps TRBD2 (5 bases). The CDR3 is 15 residues long. Germline CDR1 reads SNHLY; CDR2 reads FYNNEI. V shed 8 bases and J shed 4 bases, with 21 bases lying between them. The CDR3: CASLPGEGDGYEQYF. CDR3 nucleotide sequence: TGTGCCAGCCTCCCAGGTGAGGGAGATGGTTACGAGCAGTACTTC.

The V call is TRBV6-4, the J call TRBJ2-2; D is unclear. The germline CDR1 and CDR2 sequences are MRHNA and SNTAGT. CDR3 length equals 15 residues. Trimming stripped 6 bases from V and 7 bases from J, with 18 bases between. CDR3 region: CASSPLGNGGGELFF. The CDR3 region has the DNA TGTGCCAGCAGCCCCTTAGGCAACGGTGGCGGGGAGCTGTTTTTT.

The rearrangement joins TRBV2 to TRBJ2-7, with D perhaps TRBD2 (6 bases). The CDR3 consists of 16 residues. Trimming removed 2 bases from V and 3 bases from J, with 17 bases in between. CDR1 is SNHLY, CDR2 FYNNEI, per germline. CDR3 nucleotide sequence: TGTGCCAGCAGTGAACCCCGCGGAGGGCGCGACTACGAGCAGTACTTC. Translated, it gives CASSEPRGGRDYEQYF.

The rearrangement links TRBV10-3 to TRBJ1-2, with 7 nucleotides matching TRBD1. This CDR3 region has 15 residues. The junction had 1 base not matched to a gene; V was cut back by 0 bases and J by 0 bases. Germline V CDR1 and CDR2: ENHRY, SYGVKD. The CDR3 reads CAISESDRPNYGYTF. The CDR3 DNA reads TGTGCCATCAGTGAGTCGGACAGGCCTAACTATGGCTACACCTTC.

The V call is TRBV24-1, the J call TRBJ2-5; tentatively, D is TRBD1 (6 bases). Trimming stripped 1 base from V and 2 bases from J, with 10 bases between. Per the germline V gene, CDR1 is KGHDR and CDR2 is SFDVKD. The CDR3 has 15 residues. The CDR3 nucleotides are TGTGCCACCAGTGATTTCGTCAGGGGACAAGAGACCCAGTACTTC. Its protein is CATSDFVRGQETQYF.

The rearrangement uses TRBV25-1 and TRBJ2-7, with 9 bases lining up with TRBD1. The CDR3 is 16 residues long. Germline assignment: CDR1 MGHDK and CDR2 SYGVNS. Losses at the gene ends were 3 bases for V and 6 bases for J; bases not matched to a gene: 12. CDR3 nucleotides: TGTGCCAGCAGTGACTCCCCCCTGGACAGGGGAGGCGAGCAGTACTTC. It is translated as CASSDSPLDRGGEQYF.

V gene TRBV29-1 combines with J gene TRBJ2-7; 11 bases line up with TRBD1. V was clipped by 5 bases and J by 2 bases; unmatched bases: 5. The CDR3 contains 14 residues. Germline V gene data show CDR1 as SQVTM and CDR2 as ANQGSEA. The CDR3 spells CSVSWTGGTYEQYF. Here the CDR3 DNA reads TGCAGCGTTAGCTGGACAGGGGGCACCTACGAGCAGTACTTC.

This clonotype was found a few times. V and J are TRBV19 and TRBJ2-7; weak D call: TRBD1 (6 bases). Trimming shortened V by 3 bases and J by 4 bases, and 13 bases separated the two germline ends. The CDR3 covers 14 residues. Germline-derived CDR1 and CDR2 are LNHDA and SQIVND (reference sequence). The CDR3 sequence: CASSMGDRRYEQYF. The CDR3 coding sequence is TGTGCCAGTAGTATGGGCGACAGGCGGTACGAGCAGTACTTC.

The chain employs TRBV12-3 or TRBV12-4 and TRBJ1-2, with 9 bases identical to TRBD1. The CDR3 spans 12 residues. Trimming at V came to 5 bases and at J to 8 bases, leaving 3 bases not matched to a gene. The CDR3 DNA sequence: TGTGCCAGCAGTCCGGGACAGGGAGGCTACACCTTC. Its protein product is CASSPGQGGYTF.

The rearrangement uses TRBV29-1 and TRBJ1-2; 9 nucleotides match TRBD1. The CDR3 is 14 amino acids. Losses at the gene ends were 6 bases for V and 3 bases for J; bases not matched to a gene: 8. Looked up from germline, CDR1 is SQVTM and CDR2 is ANQGSEA. CDR3 DNA: TGCAGCGTAGTCCGGGACAGGGATGACTATGGCTACACCTTC. Its protein product is CSVVRDRDDYGYTF.